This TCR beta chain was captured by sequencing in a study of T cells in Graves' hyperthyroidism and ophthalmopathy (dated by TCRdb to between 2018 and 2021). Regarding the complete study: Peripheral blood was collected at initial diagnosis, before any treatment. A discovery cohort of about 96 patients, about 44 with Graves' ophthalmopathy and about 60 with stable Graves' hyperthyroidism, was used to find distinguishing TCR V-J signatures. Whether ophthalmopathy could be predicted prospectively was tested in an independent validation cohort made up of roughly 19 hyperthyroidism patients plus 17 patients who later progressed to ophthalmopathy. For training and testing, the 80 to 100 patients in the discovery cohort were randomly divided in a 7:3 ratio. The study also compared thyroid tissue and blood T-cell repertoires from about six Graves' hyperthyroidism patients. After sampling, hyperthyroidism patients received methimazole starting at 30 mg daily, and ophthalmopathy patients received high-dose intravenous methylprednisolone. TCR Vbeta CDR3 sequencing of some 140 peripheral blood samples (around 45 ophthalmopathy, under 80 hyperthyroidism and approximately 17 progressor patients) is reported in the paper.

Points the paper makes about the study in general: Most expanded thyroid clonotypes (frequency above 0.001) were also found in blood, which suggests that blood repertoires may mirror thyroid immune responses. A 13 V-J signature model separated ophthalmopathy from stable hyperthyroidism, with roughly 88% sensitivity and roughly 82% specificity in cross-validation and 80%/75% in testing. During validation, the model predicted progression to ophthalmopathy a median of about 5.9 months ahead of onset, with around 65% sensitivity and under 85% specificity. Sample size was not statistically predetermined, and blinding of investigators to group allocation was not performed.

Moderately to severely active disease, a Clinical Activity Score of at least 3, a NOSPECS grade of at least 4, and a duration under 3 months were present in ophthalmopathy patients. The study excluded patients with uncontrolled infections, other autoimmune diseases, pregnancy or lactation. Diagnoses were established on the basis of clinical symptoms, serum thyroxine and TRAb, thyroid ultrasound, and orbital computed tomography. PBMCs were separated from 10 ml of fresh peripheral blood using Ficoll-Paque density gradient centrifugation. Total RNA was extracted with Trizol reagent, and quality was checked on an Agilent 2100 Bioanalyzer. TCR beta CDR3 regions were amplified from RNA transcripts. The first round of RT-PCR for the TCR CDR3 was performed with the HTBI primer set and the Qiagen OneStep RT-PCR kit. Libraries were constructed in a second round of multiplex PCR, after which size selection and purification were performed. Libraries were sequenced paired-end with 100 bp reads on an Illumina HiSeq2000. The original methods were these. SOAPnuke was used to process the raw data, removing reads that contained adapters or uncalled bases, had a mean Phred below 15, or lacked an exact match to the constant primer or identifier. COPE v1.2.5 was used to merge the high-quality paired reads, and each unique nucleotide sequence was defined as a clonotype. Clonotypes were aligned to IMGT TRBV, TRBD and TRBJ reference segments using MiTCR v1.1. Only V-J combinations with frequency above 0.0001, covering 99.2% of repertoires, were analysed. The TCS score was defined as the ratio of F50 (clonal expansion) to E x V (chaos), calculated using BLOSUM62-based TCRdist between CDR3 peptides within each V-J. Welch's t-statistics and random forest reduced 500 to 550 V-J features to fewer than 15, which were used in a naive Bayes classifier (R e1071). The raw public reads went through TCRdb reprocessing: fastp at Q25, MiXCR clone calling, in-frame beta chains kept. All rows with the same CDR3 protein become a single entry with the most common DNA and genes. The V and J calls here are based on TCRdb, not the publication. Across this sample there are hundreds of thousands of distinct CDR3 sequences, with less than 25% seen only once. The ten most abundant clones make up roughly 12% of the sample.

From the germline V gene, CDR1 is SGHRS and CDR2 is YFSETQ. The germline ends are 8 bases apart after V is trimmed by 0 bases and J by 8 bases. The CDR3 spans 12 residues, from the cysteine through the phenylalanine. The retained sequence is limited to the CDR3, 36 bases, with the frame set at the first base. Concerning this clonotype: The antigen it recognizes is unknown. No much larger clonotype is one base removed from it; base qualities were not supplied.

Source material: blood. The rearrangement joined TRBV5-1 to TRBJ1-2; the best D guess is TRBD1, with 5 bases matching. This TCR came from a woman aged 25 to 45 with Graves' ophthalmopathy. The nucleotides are TGCGCCAGCAGCTTGGGGGGACGAGGCTACACCTTC. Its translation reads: CASSLGGRGYTF.